This section outlines one TCR beta chain sequence together with its context. Its matching antigen is unknown. Germline CDR1 reads SNHLY; CDR2 reads FYNNEI. Trimming at V came to 6 bases and at J to 2 bases, leaving 5 bases not matched to a gene. The CDR3 has 14 residues. The method was immunoSEQ multiplex PCR; TCRdb's version includes in-frame clones alone and lacks a portion of them. The table lists some 150,000 clones, approximately 93% of them singletons, with approximately 0.96% in the top ten. The data are from a study of T cell responses to AZD1222 COVID-19 vaccine. Study-level findings and limits: There were repertoire samples only from the period after the peak T cell response. Along spike, vaccine-associated CD4 TCRs were found throughout, with dominance at 160-218 and 743-854. Females outnumbered males among donors, who were mostly white British; clonal diversity was possibly underestimated. Baseline seropositives among AZD1222 recipients totaled only 5 to 7.

The material was peripheral blood, obtained on day 0 of MenACWY control vaccination. The chain recombines TRBV2 with TRBJ1-2, with 8 positions matching TRBD1. This TCR was sampled from an adult in good health. The DNA of the CDR3 is TGTGCCAGCAGAGGGGACAGGACCAACTATGGCTACACCTTC. Protein sequence: CASRGDRTNYGYTF. The whole variable domain, filled in from reference TRBV2 and TRBJ1-2, reads EPEVTQTPSHQVTQMGQEVILRCVPISNHLYFYWYRQILGQKVEFLVSFYNNEISEKSEIFDDQFSVERPDGSNFTLKIRSTKLEDSAMYFCASRGDRTNYGYTFGSGTRLTVV.